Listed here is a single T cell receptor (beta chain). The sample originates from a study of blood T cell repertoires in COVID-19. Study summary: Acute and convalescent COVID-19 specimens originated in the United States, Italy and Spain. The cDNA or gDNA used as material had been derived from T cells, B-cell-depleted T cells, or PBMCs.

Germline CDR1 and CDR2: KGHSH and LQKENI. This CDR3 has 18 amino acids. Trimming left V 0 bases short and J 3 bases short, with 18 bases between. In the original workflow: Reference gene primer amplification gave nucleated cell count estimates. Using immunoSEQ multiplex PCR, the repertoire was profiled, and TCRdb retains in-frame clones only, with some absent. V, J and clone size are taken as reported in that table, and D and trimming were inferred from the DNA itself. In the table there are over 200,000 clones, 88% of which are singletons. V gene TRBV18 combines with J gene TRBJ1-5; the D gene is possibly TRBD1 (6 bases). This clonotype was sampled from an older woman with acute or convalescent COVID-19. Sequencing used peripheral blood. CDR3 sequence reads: CASSPPGPGTNFNQPQHF. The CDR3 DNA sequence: TGTGCCAGCTCACCACCAGGGCCAGGGACAAACTTCAATCAGCCCCAGCATTTT.